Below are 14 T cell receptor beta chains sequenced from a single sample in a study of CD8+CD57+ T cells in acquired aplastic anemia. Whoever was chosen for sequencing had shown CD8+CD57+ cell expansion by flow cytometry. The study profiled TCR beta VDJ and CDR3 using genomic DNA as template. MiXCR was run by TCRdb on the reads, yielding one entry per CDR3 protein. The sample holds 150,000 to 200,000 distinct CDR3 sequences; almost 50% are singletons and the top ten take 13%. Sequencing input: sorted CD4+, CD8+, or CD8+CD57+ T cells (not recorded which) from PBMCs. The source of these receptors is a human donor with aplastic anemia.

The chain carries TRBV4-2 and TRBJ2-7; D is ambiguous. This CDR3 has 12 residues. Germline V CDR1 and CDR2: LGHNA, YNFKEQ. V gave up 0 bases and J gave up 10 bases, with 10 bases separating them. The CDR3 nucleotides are TGTGCCAGCAGCCAAGACGGTTGGGCCCAGTACTTC. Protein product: CASSQDGWAQYF.

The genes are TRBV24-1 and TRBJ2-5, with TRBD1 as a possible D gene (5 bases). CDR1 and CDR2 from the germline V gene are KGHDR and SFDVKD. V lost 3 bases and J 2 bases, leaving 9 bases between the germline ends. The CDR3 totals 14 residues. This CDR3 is CATSDHRRQETQYF. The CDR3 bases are TGTGCCACCAGTGATCACAGGAGACAAGAGACCCAGTACTTC.

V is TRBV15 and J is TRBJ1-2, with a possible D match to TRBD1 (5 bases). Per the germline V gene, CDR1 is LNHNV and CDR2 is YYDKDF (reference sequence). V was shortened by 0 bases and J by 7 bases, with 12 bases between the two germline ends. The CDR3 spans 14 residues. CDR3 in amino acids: CATSREGAGCGYTF. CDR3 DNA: TGTGCCACCAGCAGAGAAGGGGCAGGCTGTGGCTACACCTTC.

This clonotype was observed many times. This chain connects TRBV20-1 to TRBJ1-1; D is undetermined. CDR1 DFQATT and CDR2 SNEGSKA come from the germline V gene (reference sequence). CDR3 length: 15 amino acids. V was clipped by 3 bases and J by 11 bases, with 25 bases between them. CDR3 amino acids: CSASTTGNTLGLAFF. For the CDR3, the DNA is TGCAGTGCTAGTACCACGGGAAATACCCTAGGATTGGCTTTCTTT.

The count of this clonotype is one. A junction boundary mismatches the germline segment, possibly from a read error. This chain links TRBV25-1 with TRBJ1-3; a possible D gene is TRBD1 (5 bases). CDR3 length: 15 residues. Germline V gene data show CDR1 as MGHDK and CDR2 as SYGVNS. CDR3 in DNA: TGTGCCAGCGATCCGGGGGAATACTCTGGAGACACCATATATTTT. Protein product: CASDPGEYSGDTIYF.

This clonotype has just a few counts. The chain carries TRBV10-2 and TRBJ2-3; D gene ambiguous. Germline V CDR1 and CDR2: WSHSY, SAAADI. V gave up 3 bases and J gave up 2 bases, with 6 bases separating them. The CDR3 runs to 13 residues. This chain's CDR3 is CASSDQSTDTQYF. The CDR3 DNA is TGCGCCAGCAGTGACCAATCCACAGATACGCAGTATTTT.

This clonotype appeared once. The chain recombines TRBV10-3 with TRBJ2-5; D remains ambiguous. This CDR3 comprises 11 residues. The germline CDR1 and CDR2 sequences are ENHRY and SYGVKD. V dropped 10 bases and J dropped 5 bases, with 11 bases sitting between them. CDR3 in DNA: TGTGCCAGCGCGGAAGGGGAGACCCAGTACTTC. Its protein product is CASAEGETQYF.

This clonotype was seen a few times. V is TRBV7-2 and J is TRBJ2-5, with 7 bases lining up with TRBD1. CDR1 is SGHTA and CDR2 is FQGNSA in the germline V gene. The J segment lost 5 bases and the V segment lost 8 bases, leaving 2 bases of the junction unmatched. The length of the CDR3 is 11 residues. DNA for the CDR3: TGTGCCAGCCGGGGACAGGAGACCCAGTACTTC. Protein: CASRGQETQYF. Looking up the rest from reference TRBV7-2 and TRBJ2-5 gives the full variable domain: GAGVSQSPSNKVTEKGKDVELRCDPISGHTALYWYRQSLGQGLEFLIYFQGNSAPDKSGLPSDRFSAERTGGSVSTLTIQRTQQEDSAVYLCASRGQETQYFGPGTRLLVL.

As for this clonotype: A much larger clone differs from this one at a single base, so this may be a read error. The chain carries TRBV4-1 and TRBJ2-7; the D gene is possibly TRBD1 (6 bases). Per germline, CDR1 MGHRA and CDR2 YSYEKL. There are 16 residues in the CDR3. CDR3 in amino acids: CASSQDGGSFSYDQYF. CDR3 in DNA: TGCGCCAGCAGCCAAGATGGGGGCAGTTTTTCCTACGACCAGTACTTC.

Written as DNA, the CDR3 is TGTGCCAGCTCACCACAGACAGTCTCCTACAATGAGCAGTTCTTC. Translated: CASSPQTVSYNEQFF. The chain joins TRBV18 to TRBJ2-1; possibly TRBD1 for D (5 bases). CDR3 length: 15 amino acids. The germline gives CDR1 KGHSH, CDR2 LQKENI. Trimming took off 1 base at V and 0 bases at J, with 7 bases between the two ends. The variable domain in full, with the rest retrieved from reference TRBV18 and TRBJ2-1, is NAGVMQNPRHLVRRRGQEARLRCSPMKGHSHVYWYRQLPEEGLKFMVYLQKENIIDESGMPKERFSAEFPKEGPSILRIQQVVRGDSAAYFCASSPQTVSYNEQFFGPGTRLTVL.

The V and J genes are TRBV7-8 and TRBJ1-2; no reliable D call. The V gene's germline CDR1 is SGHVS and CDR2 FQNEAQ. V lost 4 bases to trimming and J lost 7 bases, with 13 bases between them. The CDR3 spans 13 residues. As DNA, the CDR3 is TGTGCCAGCAGCTCCATTTTAGTGAGTGGCTACACCTTC. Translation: CASSSILVSGYTF.

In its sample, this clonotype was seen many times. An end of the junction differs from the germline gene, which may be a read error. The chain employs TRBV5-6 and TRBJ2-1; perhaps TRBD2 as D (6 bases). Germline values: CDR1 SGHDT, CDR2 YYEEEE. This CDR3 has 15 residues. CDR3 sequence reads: CASILSGVSYNEQFF. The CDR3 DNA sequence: TGTGCCAGCATCTTGTCGGGGGTTTCCTACAATGAGCAGTTCTTC.

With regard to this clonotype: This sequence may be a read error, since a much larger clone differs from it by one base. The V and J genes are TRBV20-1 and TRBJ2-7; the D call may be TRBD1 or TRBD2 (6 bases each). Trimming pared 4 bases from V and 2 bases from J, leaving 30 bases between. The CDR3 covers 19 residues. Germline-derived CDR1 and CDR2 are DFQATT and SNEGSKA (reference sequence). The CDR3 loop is CSATWAGGRAGLLTYEQYF. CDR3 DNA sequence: TGCAGTGCTACCTGGGCTGGGGGCAGAGCGGGCCTTCTCACCTACGAGCAGTACTTC.

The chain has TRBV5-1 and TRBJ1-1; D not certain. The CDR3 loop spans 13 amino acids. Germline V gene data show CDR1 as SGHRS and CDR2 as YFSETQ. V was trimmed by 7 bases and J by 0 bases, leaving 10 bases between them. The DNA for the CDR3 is TGCGCCAGCCAAGGTGGAGTGAACACTGAAGCTTTCTTT. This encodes CASQGGVNTEAFF.